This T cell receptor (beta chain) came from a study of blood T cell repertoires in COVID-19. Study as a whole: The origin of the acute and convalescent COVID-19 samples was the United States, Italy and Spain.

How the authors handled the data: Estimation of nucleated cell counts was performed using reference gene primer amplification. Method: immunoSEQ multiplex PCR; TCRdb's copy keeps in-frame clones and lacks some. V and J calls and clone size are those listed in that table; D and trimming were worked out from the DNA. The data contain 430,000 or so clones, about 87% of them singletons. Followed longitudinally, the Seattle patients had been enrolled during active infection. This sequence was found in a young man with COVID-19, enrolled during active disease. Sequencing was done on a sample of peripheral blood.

CDR3 loop: CASSVESLSYEQYF. CDR3 DNA: TGTGCCAGCAGCGTAGAATCCCTCAGCTACGAGCAGTACTTC. The chain couples TRBV9 to TRBJ2-7; D is unclear. Trimming removed 0 bases at V and 3 bases at J, with 10 bases between. This CDR3 is built from 14 residues. Germline values: CDR1 SGDLS, CDR2 YYNGEE.